This T cell receptor beta chain was sequenced during a study of response to subunit inactivated influenza vaccine. Broader study findings: Each seasonal flu vaccination may recruit only limited new T cells, authors suggested.

This clonotype occurred a few times. The antigen remains unidentified. TCRdb reprocessed the RT-PCR reads via MiXCR and lists one record per CDR3 protein. The table records about 780,000 distinct CDR3 sequences, around 20% of them present only once. V gave up 4 bases and J gave up 5 bases, with 17 bases separating them. Germline V gene sequence: CDR1 KGHSH, CDR2 LQKENI. The CDR3 has 15 amino acids. J is TRBJ1-1 and V is TRBV18; D gene uncertain. Source: PBMCs from blood, taken about 5 days after vaccination. The receptor was derived from a man aged 45-65 years who received an inactivated influenza vaccine. The CDR3 loop is CASSHPTERRTEAFF. The CDR3 DNA reads TGTGCCAGCTCACACCCGACGGAAAGGAGGACTGAAGCTTTCTTT.